The 30 T cell receptor beta chains reported below all come from one sample, sequenced in a study of blood T cell repertoires in COVID-19. The protocol was immunoSEQ multiplex PCR, while the TCRdb copy is restricted to in-frame clones and leaves out a portion. The profile shows about 140,000 clones, around nine tenths of them singletons. The sample taken for sequencing was peripheral blood. The source of these receptors is a man over 45 with active or convalescent COVID-19.

The rearrangement uses TRBV6-5 and TRBJ1-2; 10 bases are a match to TRBD1. Germline trimming cut 6 bases from V and 4 bases from J; bases unmatched to any gene: 8. From germline, CDR1 is MNHEY and CDR2 SVGAGI. The CDR3 runs to 15 residues. The CDR3 protein is CASRHRDRGPYGYTF. The DNA for the CDR3 is TGTGCCAGCAGGCACCGGGACAGGGGCCCCTATGGCTACACCTTC.

The rearrangement links TRBV2 to TRBJ2-2, with TRBD2 as a possible D gene (6 bases). The germline V gene encodes CDR1 SNHLY and CDR2 FYNNEI. This CDR3 has 14 amino acids. Trimming left V 6 bases short and J 1 base short, with 9 bases between. The CDR3, as DNA: TGTGCCAGCAGCCGGGGAGGGAACACCGGGGAGCTGTTTTTT. Residues: CASSRGGNTGELFF. Drawing the rest from reference TRBV2 and TRBJ2-2, the complete variable domain is EPEVTQTPSHQVTQMGQEVILRCVPISNHLYFYWYRQILGQKVEFLVSFYNNEISEKSEIFDDQFSVERPDGSNFTLKIRSTKLEDSAMYFCASSRGGNTGELFFGEGSRLTVL.

The V gene is TRBV5-1, the J gene TRBJ2-7, with 14 bases identical to TRBD2. Germline V CDR1 and CDR2: SGHRS, YFSETQ. V was pared by 4 bases and J by 2 bases, with 8 bases of the junction left unmatched. The CDR3 loop spans 17 amino acids. The CDR3 spells CASSGTSGSRGPYEQYF. Here the CDR3 DNA reads TGCGCCAGCAGCGGGACTAGCGGGAGTAGAGGTCCCTACGAGCAGTACTTC.

The chain joins TRBV11-3 to TRBJ2-2, with 7 bases identical to TRBD1. CDR1 is SGHNT, CDR2 YENEEA, per germline. The ends lost 2 bases at V and 3 bases at J; junction bases unmatched: 6. CDR3 length: 16 residues. The CDR3 nucleotides read TGTGCCAGCAGCTTAAACAGGGGCACCTACACCGGGGAGCTGTTTTTT. Protein product: CASSLNRGTYTGELFF.

This rearrangement joins TRBV28 to TRBJ1-1; D is unclear. CDR1 and CDR2 (germline): MDHEN, SYDVKM. Trimming stripped 7 bases from V and 1 base from J, with 19 bases between. The CDR3 is 16 amino acids. The CDR3, as DNA: TGTGCCAGCACCACGAGCCCGGGAGCTGGGAACACTGAAGCTTTCTTT. It yields the protein CASTTSPGAGNTEAFF.

The CDR3 region is CASSLRLPAGSSYEQYF. The DNA for the CDR3 is TGCGCCAGCAGCCTGCGACTCCCAGCGGGTTCCTCCTACGAGCAGTACTTC. The chain uses TRBV4-1 and TRBJ2-7; tentative D call: TRBD2 (6 bases). CDR3 length: 17 residues. V lost 4 bases and J 0 bases, leaving 19 bases between the germline ends. Germline loops: CDR1 MGHRA, CDR2 YSYEKL.

V and J are TRBV9 and TRBJ2-7, with TRBD2 as a possible D gene (5 bases). Germline V lookup: CDR1 SGDLS, CDR2 YYNGEE. The ends were cut back, 1 base at V and 2 bases at J, with 10 bases in the middle. This CDR3 is built from 14 residues. CDR3 sequence (DNA): TGTGCCAGCAGCGTATCCAGCGGAACCTACGAGCAGTACTTC. This translates into CASSVSSGTYEQYF.

There are a few counts of this clone. The chain recombines TRBV7-3 with TRBJ2-1; 7 nucleotides agree with TRBD1. The trim removed 2 bases at V and 1 base at J, leaving 11 bases unmatched. The CDR3 loop spans 18 amino acids. Germline V gives CDR1 SGHTA, CDR2 FQGTGA. The chain's CDR3 is CASSLQPPTRGSYNEQFF. Here the CDR3 DNA reads TGTGCCAGCAGCTTACAGCCCCCGACCAGGGGGTCCTACAATGAGCAGTTCTTC.

This chain uses TRBV28 with TRBJ1-3, with 7 positions matching TRBD1. Trimming removed 3 bases from V and 2 bases from J; junction bases left unmatched: 1. The CDR3 contains 14 residues. Germline CDR1 and CDR2: MDHEN and SYDVKM. CDR3: CASSFRGAGNTIYF. Here the CDR3 DNA reads TGTGCCAGCAGTTTCAGGGGGGCTGGAAACACCATATATTTT.

This chain connects TRBV5-1 to TRBJ1-2; unclear D gene. The V and J ends lost 4 bases and 2 bases respectively, with 12 bases between them. CDR3 length: 14 residues. CDR1 SGHRS and CDR2 YFSETQ come from the germline V gene. CDR3 region: CASSTALGNYGYTF. For the CDR3, the DNA is TGCGCCAGCAGCACCGCCTTGGGCAACTATGGCTACACCTTC. The full variable domain, its missing parts supplied by reference TRBV5-1 and TRBJ1-2, is KAGVTQTPRYLIKTRGQQVTLSCSPISGHRSVSWYQQTPGQGLQFLFEYFSETQRNKGNFPGRFSGRQFSNSRSEMNVSTLELGDSALYLCASSTALGNYGYTFGSGTRLTVV.

Here the CDR3 DNA reads TGTGCCAGCAGTGAAGAACAGGGGATCGAAAATGAGCAGTTCTTC. Translating gives CASSEEQGIENEQFF. V and J are TRBV2 and TRBJ2-1; 7 bases map to TRBD1. Germline CDR1 SNHLY, CDR2 FYNNEI. The CDR3 has 15 amino acids. The V gene end was trimmed by 1 base and the J gene end by 7 bases; junction bases not matched to a gene: 7.

V is TRBV5-6 and J is TRBJ2-7, with a weak D call TRBD2 (6 bases). CDR1 is SGHDT and CDR2 is YYEEEE in the germline V gene. The CDR3 is made up of 14 amino acids. Trimming shortened V by 0 bases and J by 2 bases, and 9 bases separated the two germline ends. The CDR3 DNA follows: TGTGCCAGCAGCTTGGAGGAGGGGCCCTACGAGCAGTACTTC. Translated: CASSLEEGPYEQYF.

The rearrangement uses TRBV4-1 and TRBJ2-2, with 7 bases identical to TRBD2. V dropped 1 base and J dropped 4; count of bases not matched to a gene: 6. The CDR3 runs 16 residues. Germline CDR1 is MGHRA and CDR2 is YSYEKL. The CDR3 DNA sequence: TGCGCCAGCAGCCAAGGAGCGGGGCCAGTCACCGGGGAGCTGTTTTTT. Translating it yields CASSQGAGPVTGELFF.

J is TRBJ1-2 and V is TRBV19, with 11 bases fitting TRBD1. CDR1 is LNHDA and CDR2 is SQIVND in the germline V gene (reference sequence). The CDR3 runs to 15 residues. V lost 5 bases, J lost 4 bases, and 6 bases stayed unmatched. CDR3: CASSVGQGARYGYTF. CDR3 sequence (DNA): TGTGCCAGTAGTGTCGGACAGGGGGCCCGCTATGGCTACACCTTC.

This clone came up once. The chain's CDR3 is CASSAIPGLAGGNEQFF. CDR3 bases: TGTGCCAGCAGCGCGATTCCGGGACTAGCGGGAGGCAATGAGCAGTTCTTC. The chain carries TRBV9 and TRBJ2-1, with TRBD2 identical over 15 bases. The trim removed 3 bases at V and 6 bases at J, leaving 7 bases unmatched. Germline lookup yields CDR1 SGDLS and CDR2 YYNGEE. The CDR3 extends over 17 amino acids. Combining the CDR3 with reference TRBV9 and TRBJ2-1 gives the whole variable domain DSGVTQTPKHLITATGQRVTLRCSPRSGDLSVYWYQQSLDQGLQFLIQYYNGEERAKGNILERFSAQQFPDLHSELNLSSLELGDSALYFCASSAIPGLAGGNEQFFGPGTRLTVL.

J is TRBJ1-3 and V is TRBV24-1; 7 bases are a match to TRBD1. The CDR3 consists of 16 residues. The ends lost 1 base at V and 4 bases at J; junction bases unmatched: 6. Germline CDR1 reads KGHDR; CDR2 reads SFDVKD. CDR3 nucleotide sequence: TGTGCCACCAGTGATTTTCAGGGGGTAGGGGGAAACACCATATATTTT. Protein: CATSDFQGVGGNTIYF.

V gene TRBV9 combines with J gene TRBJ2-1; D gene ambiguous. The V end lost 0 bases, the J end lost 5 bases, and 6 bases lay between the germline ends. Germline CDR1 reads SGDLS; CDR2 reads YYNGEE. This CDR3 is built from 13 residues. For the CDR3, the DNA is TGTGCCAGCAGCGTAGACAAAAACAATGAGCAGTTCTTC. This codes for CASSVDKNNEQFF.

This chain links TRBV27 with TRBJ1-6; maybe TRBD1 (6 bases). CDR1 and CDR2 from the germline V gene are MNHEY and SMNVEV (reference sequence). The CDR3 has 12 amino acids. V lost 6 bases, J lost 16 bases, and 16 bases lay in between. CDR3 nucleotides: TGTGCCAGCAGCACCTTCAGGGGAAGTCTCCACTTT. Its translation is CASSTFRGSLHF.

The chain joins TRBV29-1 to TRBJ2-3, with D perhaps TRBD2 (5 bases). The CDR3 has 13 amino acids. Per the germline V gene, CDR1 is SQVTM and CDR2 is ANQGSEA. With 0 bases removed from V and 2 bases from J, the gap between germline ends came to 6 bases. The CDR3 sequence: CSVEERVTDTQYF. The CDR3 DNA follows: TGCAGCGTTGAAGAGCGGGTCACAGATACGCAGTATTTT.

The V gene is TRBV27, the J gene TRBJ2-6; no clear D. This CDR3 spans 16 amino acids. Germline V gene sequence: CDR1 MNHEY, CDR2 SMNVEV (reference sequence). The V and J ends lost 3 bases and 0 bases respectively, with 9 bases between them. CDR3 coding DNA: TGTGCCAGCAGTTTCGCGCACCCCTCTGGGGCCAACGTCCTGACTTTC. Its protein product is CASSFAHPSGANVLTF.

V usage is TRBV4-1 and J usage is TRBJ2-7; 7 bases match TRBD1. Germline V gene data show CDR1 as MGHRA and CDR2 as YSYEKL. The CDR3 has 14 residues. Trimming cost V 0 bases and J 3 bases; bases outside gene matches: 2. CDR3 in amino acids: CASSQEYRGYEQYF. CDR3 in DNA: TGCGCCAGCAGCCAAGAGTACAGGGGCTACGAGCAGTACTTC.

The rearrangement uses TRBV6-2 or TRBV6-3 and TRBJ2-1; 8 bases are shared with TRBD2. Trimming cost V 4 bases and J 7 bases; bases outside gene matches: 6. Germline loops: CDR1 MNHEY, CDR2 SVGEGT. This CDR3 is 14 amino acids long. The CDR3 DNA reads TGTGCCAGCAGTTCCCGCGCTAGCGGGAATGAGCAGTTCTTC. This encodes CASSSRASGNEQFF.

This clone occurred once. This chain uses TRBV28 with TRBJ1-1; 7 nucleotides agree with TRBD1. This CDR3 spans 15 amino acids. V lost 7 bases to trimming and J lost 0 bases; unmatched junction nucleotides: 8. Germline assignment: CDR1 MDHEN and CDR2 SYDVKM. CDR3 coding DNA: TGTGCCAGCAATCAGGGGGTTATAATGAACACTGAAGCTTTCTTT. Translating gives CASNQGVIMNTEAFF.

The chain combines TRBV5-4 with TRBJ2-7; weak D call: TRBD2 (7 bases). There are 15 residues in the CDR3. CDR1 and CDR2 from the germline V gene are SGHNT and YYREEE (reference sequence). V dropped 4 bases and J dropped 4 bases, with 18 bases sitting between them. The CDR3 DNA is TGTGCCAGCAGCCCAGAAGGGGGGGCGCGGTACGAGCAGTACTTC. Translating gives CASSPEGGARYEQYF.

This clone was observed a single time. The rearrangement uses TRBV24-1 and TRBJ1-5; 7 bases match TRBD1. Germline V lookup: CDR1 KGHDR, CDR2 SFDVKD. The CDR3 runs to 14 residues. After removal of 7 bases from V and 3 bases from J, the junction contained 5 bases not matched to a gene. DNA for the CDR3: TGTGCCACCAGCCAACAGGGGTCCAATCAGCCCCAGCATTTT. It encodes CATSQQGSNQPQHF.

The V and J genes are TRBV4-1 and TRBJ2-7; 7 bases match TRBD1. With 1 base clipped from V and 5 bases from J, the junction kept 11 bases outside the gene matches. This CDR3 contains 16 residues. Looked up from germline, CDR1 is MGHRA and CDR2 is YSYEKL. CDR3 nucleotides: TGCGCCAGCAGCCAAGTTCTCCGGACAGGATCTAACGAGCAGTACTTC. Translation: CASSQVLRTGSNEQYF.

Here the CDR3 DNA reads TGTGCCAGCAGCTTTCATGAGACAGTTGAAGCTTTCTTT. Residues: CASSFHETVEAFF. The chain employs TRBV11-2 and TRBJ1-1, with D possibly TRBD1 on 5 matching bases. Germline-derived CDR1 and CDR2 are SGHAT and FQNNGV. This CDR3 has 13 amino acids. Trimming took 3 bases from V and 7 from J, leaving 12 bases between them.

The chain uses TRBV9 and TRBJ2-2, with TRBD2 identical over 8 bases. J gave up 6 bases and V 0 bases, and 4 bases lay outside the gene matches. Per the germline V gene, CDR1 is SGDLS and CDR2 is YYNGEE. The CDR3 sequence is 15 residues long. CDR3 bases: TGTGCCAGCAGCGTAGCAGCGGGAGTTCCCGGGGAGCTGTTTTTT. Translated: CASSVAAGVPGELFF.

The CDR3, as DNA: TGCGCCAGCAGCGTGACAGGGACCCCCATCACCGGGGAGCTGTTTTTT. This gives the protein CASSVTGTPITGELFF. The chain is built from TRBV5-1 and TRBJ2-2, with 7 bases aligning to TRBD1. With V trimmed by 4 bases and J by 4 bases, 10 bases remained unmatched. The CDR3 totals 16 residues. Germline CDR1 SGHRS, CDR2 YFSETQ.

CDR3 protein: CASSRGTVNTYEQYF. Here the CDR3 DNA reads TGTGCCAGCAGTCGCGGGACAGTTAACACCTACGAGCAGTACTTC. The gene calls are TRBV6-6 and TRBJ2-7; perhaps TRBD1 as D (7 bases). Germline loops: CDR1 MNHNY, CDR2 SVGAGI (reference sequence). This CDR3 is built from 15 residues. V shed 5 bases and J shed 2 bases, with 16 bases lying between them.